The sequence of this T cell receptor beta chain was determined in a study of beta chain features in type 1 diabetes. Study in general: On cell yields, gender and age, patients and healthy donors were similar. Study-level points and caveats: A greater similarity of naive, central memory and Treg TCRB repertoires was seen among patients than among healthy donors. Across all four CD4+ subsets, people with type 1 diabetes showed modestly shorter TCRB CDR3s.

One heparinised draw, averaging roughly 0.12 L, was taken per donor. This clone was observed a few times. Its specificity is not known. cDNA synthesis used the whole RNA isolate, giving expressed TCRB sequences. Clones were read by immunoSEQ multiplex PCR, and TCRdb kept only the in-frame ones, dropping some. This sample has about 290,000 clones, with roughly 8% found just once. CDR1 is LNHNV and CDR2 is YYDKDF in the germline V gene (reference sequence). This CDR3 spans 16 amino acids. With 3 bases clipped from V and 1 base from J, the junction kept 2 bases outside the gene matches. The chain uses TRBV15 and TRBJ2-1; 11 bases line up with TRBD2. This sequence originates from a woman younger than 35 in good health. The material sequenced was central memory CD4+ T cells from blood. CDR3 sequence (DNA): TGTGCCACCAGCAGTTTAGCGGGAGGGTCCTACAATGAGCAGTTCTTC. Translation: CATSSLAGGSYNEQFF.